The entry that follows covers one T cell receptor (beta chain) sequence. This entry is derived from a study of blood T cell repertoires in COVID-19. The germline V gene encodes CDR1 MNHEY and CDR2 SVGAGI. The ends lost 4 bases at V and 7 bases at J; junction bases unmatched: 10. The CDR3 has 15 residues. This table comes from immunoSEQ multiplex PCR, and its TCRdb copy is limited to in-frame clones, with some not included. The sample shows 120,000 or so clones, 75% to 90% of them seen only once. The source of this sequence is a man in his 70s with active or convalescent COVID-19. Sequencing was performed on peripheral blood. V is TRBV6-5 and J is TRBJ2-7; TRBD2 aligns across 10 bases. For the CDR3, the DNA is TGTGCCAGCAGTTCCCGTGCTAGCGGGGGTAAGGAGCAGTACTTC. This gives the protein CASSSRASGGKEQYF.